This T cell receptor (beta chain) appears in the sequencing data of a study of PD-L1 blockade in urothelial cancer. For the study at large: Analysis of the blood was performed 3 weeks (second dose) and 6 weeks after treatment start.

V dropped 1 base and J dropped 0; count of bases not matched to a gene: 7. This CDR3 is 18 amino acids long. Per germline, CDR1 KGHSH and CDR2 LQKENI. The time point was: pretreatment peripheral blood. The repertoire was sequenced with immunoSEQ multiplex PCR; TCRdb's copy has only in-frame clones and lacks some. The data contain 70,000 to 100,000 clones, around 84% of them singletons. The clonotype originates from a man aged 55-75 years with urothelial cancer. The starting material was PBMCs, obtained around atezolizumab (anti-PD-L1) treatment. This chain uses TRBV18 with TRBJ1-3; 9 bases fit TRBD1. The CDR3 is CASSPLGTGTNSGNTIYF. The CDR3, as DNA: TGTGCCAGCTCACCACTTGGGACAGGGACGAACTCTGGAAACACCATATATTTT.